These T cell receptor beta chains were read from a single sample in a study of OX40 agonist ivuxolimab in advanced cancers. The repertoire was sequenced with immunoSEQ multiplex PCR; TCRdb's copy has only in-frame clones and lacks some. Altogether some 100,000 clones are present, around nine tenths being singletons, with the ten largest covering around 0.31%. Specimen: CD4+ or CD8+ T cells sorted from blood, collected in a trial of the OX40 agonist ivuxolimab. These receptors all stem from an adult with an advanced solid tumor such as melanoma, head and neck, liver or kidney cancer. Both conserved end residues are part of each CDR3. A D gene is named only where the DNA matches it firmly. Size tells how often a clone was seen (once, few, many) or the class of an expanded clone, and some rows leave it out.

J: TRBJ1-5
length: 13
size: .
V: TRBV5-1
D: .
DNA: TGCGCCAGCAGCCAGGTCAGTGGGCAGCCCCAGCATTTT
CDR3: CASSQVSGQPQHF

J: TRBJ2-5
length: 18
size: few
V: TRBV18
D: TRBD2
DNA: TGTGCCAGCTCGATCGGGACTAGCGGGATCGCGGTTCAAGAGACCCAGTACTTC
CDR3: CASSIGTSGIAVQETQYF

J: TRBJ2-7
length: 15
size: .
V: TRBV6-5
D: TRBD2
DNA: TGTGCCAGCAGCGCTAAGACTAGCGGGGCCTACGAGCAGTACTTC
CDR3: CASSAKTSGAYEQYF

J: TRBJ2-1
length: 14
size: .
V: TRBV2
D: TRBD2
DNA: TGTGCCACAATTTCCAGCGGGAGGGTTGGGGAGCAGTTCTTC
CDR3: CATISSGRVGEQFF

J: TRBJ2-7
length: 14
size: .
V: TRBV6-5
D: .
DNA: TGTGCCAGCAGTTCGGGACAGCGGGCGTGGGAGCAGTACTTC
CDR3: CASSSGQRAWEQYF

J: TRBJ2-7
length: 12
size: .
V: TRBV7-3
D: .
DNA: TGTGCCAGCAGCCCCGAAGGAGGTGAGCAGTACTTC
CDR3: CASSPEGGEQYF

J: TRBJ2-7
length: 15
size: .
V: TRBV4-3
D: TRBD1
DNA: TGCGCCAGCAGCCAAGCATGGGGACAGAGCTACGAGCAGTACTTC
CDR3: CASSQAWGQSYEQYF

J: TRBJ2-4
length: 15
size: .
V: TRBV18
D: TRBD2
DNA: TGTGCCAGCTCATCGGGGGGGCAAGCCAAAAACATTCAGTACTTC
CDR3: CASSSGGQAKNIQYF

J: TRBJ1-2
length: 11
size: .
V: TRBV29-1
D: .
DNA: TGCAGCGTTGTGGCCTCCTATGGCTACACCTTC
CDR3: CSVVASYGYTF

J: TRBJ2-3
length: 18
size: .
V: TRBV21-1
D: .
DNA: TGTGCCAGCAGCAAAGGTTGGGCTAGCCGAAAACACACAGATACGCAGTATTTT
CDR3: CASSKGWASRKHTDTQYF

J: TRBJ1-5
length: 15
size: .
V: TRBV2
D: .
DNA: TGTGCCAGCAACCAAAGGGACTCCCACAATCAGCCCCAGCATTTT
CDR3: CASNQRDSHNQPQHF

J: TRBJ1-2
length: 14
size: once
V: TRBV5-1
D: .
DNA: TGCGCCAGCAGGGCGTCCGGGACCATCTATGGCTACACCTTC
CDR3: CASRASGTIYGYTF

J: TRBJ1-1
length: 14
size: .
V: TRBV28
D: .
DNA: TGTGCCAGCAGTTCCGTGGTGGGAAACACTGAAGCTTTCTTT
CDR3: CASSSVVGNTEAFF

J: TRBJ2-1
length: 15
size: .
V: TRBV9
D: TRBD2
DNA: TGTGCCAGCAGCGTAGCCACTAGCGGGATACGGGAGCAGTTCTTC
CDR3: CASSVATSGIREQFF

J: TRBJ2-1
length: 17
size: few
V: TRBV19
D: TRBD2
DNA: TGTGCCAGTAGTACCCCCGGCGGGAGCCTCCGATGGAATGAGCAGTTCTTC
CDR3: CASSTPGGSLRWNEQFF

J: TRBJ1-5
length: 15
size: .
V: TRBV28
D: TRBD1
DNA: TGTGCCAGCAGTCCCGGGACAGGGGGCGGTCAGCCCCAGCATTTT
CDR3: CASSPGTGGGQPQHF

J: TRBJ2-2
length: 15
size: .
V: TRBV11-1
D: .
DNA: TGTGCCAGCAGCTTAGCGGGAGGGGGCACCGGGGAGCTGTTTTTT
CDR3: CASSLAGGGTGELFF

J: TRBJ1-2
length: 15
size: .
V: TRBV19
D: TRBD1
DNA: TGTGCCAGTAGTGAAACAGGGGCGAGGGACTATGGCTACACCTTC
CDR3: CASSETGARDYGYTF

J: TRBJ2-2
length: 16
size: .
V: TRBV28
D: TRBD2
DNA: TGTGCCAGCAGTTTCAGACCGGGAGGGCCGACCGGGGAGCTGTTTTTT
CDR3: CASSFRPGGPTGELFF

J: TRBJ2-2
length: 16
size: .
V: TRBV7-3
D: .
DNA: TGTGCCAGCAGCTTATTTAGCAGGGCAAACACCGGGGAGCTGTTTTTT
CDR3: CASSLFSRANTGELFF